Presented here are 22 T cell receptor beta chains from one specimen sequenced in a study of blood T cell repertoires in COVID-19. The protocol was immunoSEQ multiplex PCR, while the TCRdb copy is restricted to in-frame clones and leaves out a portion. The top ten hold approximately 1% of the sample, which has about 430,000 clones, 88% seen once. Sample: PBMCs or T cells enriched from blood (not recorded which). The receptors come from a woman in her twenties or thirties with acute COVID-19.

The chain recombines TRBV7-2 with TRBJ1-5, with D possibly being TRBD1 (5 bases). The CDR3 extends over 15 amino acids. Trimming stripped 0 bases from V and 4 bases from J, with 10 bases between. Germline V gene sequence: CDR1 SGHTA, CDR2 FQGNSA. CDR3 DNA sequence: TGTGCCAGCAGCTTAGCAGGGGTTAGGAATCAGCCCCAGCATTTT. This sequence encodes CASSLAGVRNQPQHF.

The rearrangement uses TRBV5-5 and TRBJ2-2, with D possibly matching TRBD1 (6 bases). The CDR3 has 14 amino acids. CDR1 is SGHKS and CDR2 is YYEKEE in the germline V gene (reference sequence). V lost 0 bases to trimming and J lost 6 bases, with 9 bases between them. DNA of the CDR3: TGTGCCAGCAGCTTGGGGGGGCGTTCCGGGGAGCTGTTTTTT. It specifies CASSLGGRSGELFF.

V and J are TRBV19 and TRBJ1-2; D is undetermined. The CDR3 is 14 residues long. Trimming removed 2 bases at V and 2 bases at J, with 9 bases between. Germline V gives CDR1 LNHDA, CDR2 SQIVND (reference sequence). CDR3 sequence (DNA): TGTGCCAGTAGTATACCAAACACCAACTATGGCTACACCTTC. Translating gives CASSIPNTNYGYTF.

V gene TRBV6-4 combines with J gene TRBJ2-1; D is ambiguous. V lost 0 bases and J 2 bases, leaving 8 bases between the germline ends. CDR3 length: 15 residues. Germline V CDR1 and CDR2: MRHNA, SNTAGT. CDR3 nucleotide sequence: TGTGCCAGCAGTGACTCGGCACACACCTACAATGAGCAGTTCTTC. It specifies CASSDSAHTYNEQFF.

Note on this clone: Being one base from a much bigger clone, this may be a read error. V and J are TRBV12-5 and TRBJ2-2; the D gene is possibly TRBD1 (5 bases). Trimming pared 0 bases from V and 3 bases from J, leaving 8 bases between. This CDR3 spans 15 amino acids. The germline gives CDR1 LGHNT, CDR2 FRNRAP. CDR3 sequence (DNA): TGTGCTAGTGGTTTGGTACTCAGGGACACCGGGGAGCTGTTTTTT. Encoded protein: CASGLVLRDTGELFF.

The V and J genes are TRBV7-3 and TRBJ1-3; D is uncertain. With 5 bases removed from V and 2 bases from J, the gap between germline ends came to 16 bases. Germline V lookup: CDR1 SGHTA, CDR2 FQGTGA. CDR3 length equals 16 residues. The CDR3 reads CASSLQPPRAGNTIYF. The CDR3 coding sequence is TGTGCCAGCAGCCTCCAGCCCCCGCGGGCTGGAAACACCATATATTTT. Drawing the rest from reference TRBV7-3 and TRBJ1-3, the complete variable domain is GAGVSQTPSNKVTEKGKYVELRCDPISGHTALYWYRQSLGQGPEFLIYFQGTGAADDSGLPNDRFFAVRPEGSVSTLKIQRTERGDSAVYLCASSLQPPRAGNTIYFGEGSWLTVV.

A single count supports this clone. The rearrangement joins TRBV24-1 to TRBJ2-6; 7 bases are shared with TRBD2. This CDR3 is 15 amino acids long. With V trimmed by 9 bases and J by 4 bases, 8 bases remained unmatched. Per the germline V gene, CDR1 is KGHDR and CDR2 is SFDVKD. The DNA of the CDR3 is TGTGCCACCGGCGGGGGAAGCTCCGGGGCCAACGTCCTGACTTTC. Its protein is CATGGGSSGANVLTF.

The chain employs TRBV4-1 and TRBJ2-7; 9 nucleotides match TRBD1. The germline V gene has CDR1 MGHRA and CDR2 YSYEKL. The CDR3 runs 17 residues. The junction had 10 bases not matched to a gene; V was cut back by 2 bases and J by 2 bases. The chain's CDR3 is CASSQSSGTGFPYEQYF. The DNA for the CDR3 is TGCGCCAGCAGCCAATCGTCCGGGACAGGGTTCCCCTACGAGCAGTACTTC.

CDR3 bases: TGCGCCAGCAGCTTTGTGGAGGGAATCGGCGAGCAGTACTTC. Its translation is CASSFVEGIGEQYF. The V gene is TRBV5-1, the J gene TRBJ2-7, with D perhaps TRBD2 (6 bases). The CDR3 consists of 14 residues. V was cut by 2 bases and J by 6 bases, with 15 bases left in between. In germline, CDR1 is SGHRS, CDR2 YFSETQ.

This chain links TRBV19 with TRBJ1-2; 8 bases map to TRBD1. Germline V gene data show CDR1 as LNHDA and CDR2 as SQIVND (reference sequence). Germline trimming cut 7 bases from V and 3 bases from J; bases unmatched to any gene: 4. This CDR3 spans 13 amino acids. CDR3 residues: CASTPDRDYGYTF. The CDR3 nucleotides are TGTGCCAGTACACCGGACAGGGACTATGGCTACACCTTC.

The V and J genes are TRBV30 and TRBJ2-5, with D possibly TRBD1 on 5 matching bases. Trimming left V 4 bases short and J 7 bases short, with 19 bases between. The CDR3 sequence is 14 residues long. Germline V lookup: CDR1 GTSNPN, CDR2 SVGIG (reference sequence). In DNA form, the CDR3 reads TGTGCCTGGACCCCGGACACTTTTGTACGGACCCAGTACTTC. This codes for CAWTPDTFVRTQYF. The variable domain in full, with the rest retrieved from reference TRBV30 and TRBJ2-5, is SQTIHQWPATLVQPVGSPLSLECTVEGTSNPNLYWYRQAAGRGLQLLFYSVGIGQISSEVPQNLSASRPQDRQFILSSKKLLLSDSGFYLCAWTPDTFVRTQYFGPGTRLLVL.

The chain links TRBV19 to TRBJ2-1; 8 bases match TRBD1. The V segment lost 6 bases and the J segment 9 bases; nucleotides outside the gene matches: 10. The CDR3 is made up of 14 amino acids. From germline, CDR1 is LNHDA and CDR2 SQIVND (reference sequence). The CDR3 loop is CASRTRGLDTEQFF. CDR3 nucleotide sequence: TGTGCCAGTAGAACCAGGGGGCTCGACACTGAGCAGTTCTTC.

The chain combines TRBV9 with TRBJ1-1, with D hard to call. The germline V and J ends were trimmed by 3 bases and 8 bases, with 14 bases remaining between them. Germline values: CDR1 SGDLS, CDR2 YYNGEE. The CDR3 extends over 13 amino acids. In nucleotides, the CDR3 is TGTGCCAGCAGCGACCCAATTTCAGGCGAAGCTTTCTTT. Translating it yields CASSDPISGEAFF. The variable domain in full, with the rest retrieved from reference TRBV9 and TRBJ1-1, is DSGVTQTPKHLITATGQRVTLRCSPRSGDLSVYWYQQSLDQGLQFLIQYYNGEERAKGNILERFSAQQFPDLHSELNLSSLELGDSALYFCASSDPISGEAFFGQGTRLTVV.

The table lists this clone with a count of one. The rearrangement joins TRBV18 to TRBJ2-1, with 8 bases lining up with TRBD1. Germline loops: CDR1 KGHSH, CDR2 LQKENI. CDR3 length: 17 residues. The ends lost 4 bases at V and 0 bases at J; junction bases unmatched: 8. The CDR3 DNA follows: TGTGCCAGCTCACTAAACCAGGGGGCTAGCTCCTACAATGAGCAGTTCTTC. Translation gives CASSLNQGASSYNEQFF.

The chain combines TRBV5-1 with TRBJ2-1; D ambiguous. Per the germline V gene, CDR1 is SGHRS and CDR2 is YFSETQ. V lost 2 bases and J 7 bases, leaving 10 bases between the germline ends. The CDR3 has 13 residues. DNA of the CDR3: TGCGCCAGCAGCTTAGCTCATGCTAATGAGCAGTTCTTC. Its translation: CASSLAHANEQFF.

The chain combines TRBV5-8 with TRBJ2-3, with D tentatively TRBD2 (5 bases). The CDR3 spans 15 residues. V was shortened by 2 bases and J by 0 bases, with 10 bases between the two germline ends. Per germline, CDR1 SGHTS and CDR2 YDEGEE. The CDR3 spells CASSFGSTSTDTQYF. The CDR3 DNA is TGTGCCAGCAGCTTTGGGAGTACTAGCACAGATACGCAGTATTTT.

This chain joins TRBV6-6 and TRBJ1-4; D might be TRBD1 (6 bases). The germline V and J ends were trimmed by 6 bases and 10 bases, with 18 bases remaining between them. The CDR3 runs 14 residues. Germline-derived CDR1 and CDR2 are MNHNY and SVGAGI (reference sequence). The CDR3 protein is CASREPNRVGKLFF. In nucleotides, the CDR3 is TGTGCCAGCAGAGAACCGAACAGGGTCGGAAAACTGTTTTTT.

The CDR3 protein is CASSPLPRAYEQYF. The CDR3 DNA reads as TGTGCCAGCAGTCCGCTACCTAGAGCCTACGAGCAGTACTTC. This chain connects TRBV6-5 to TRBJ2-7; D gene uncertain. This CDR3 is 14 amino acids long. CDR1 and CDR2 from the germline V gene are MNHEY and SVGAGI. Trimming removed 5 bases at V and 2 bases at J, with 13 bases between.

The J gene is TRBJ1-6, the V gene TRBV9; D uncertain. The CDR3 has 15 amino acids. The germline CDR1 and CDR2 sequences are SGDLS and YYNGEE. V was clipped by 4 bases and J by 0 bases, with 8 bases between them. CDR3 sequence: CASSTHGSYNSPLHF. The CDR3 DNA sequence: TGTGCCAGCAGCACCCACGGCTCCTATAATTCACCCCTCCACTTT.

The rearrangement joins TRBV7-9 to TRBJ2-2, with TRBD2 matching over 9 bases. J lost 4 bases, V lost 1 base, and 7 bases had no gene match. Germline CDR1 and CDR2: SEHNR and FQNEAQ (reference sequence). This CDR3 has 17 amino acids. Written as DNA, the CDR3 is TGTGCCAGCAGCTTAGATAGGCTAGCGGGGAGCACCGGGGAGCTGTTTTTT. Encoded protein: CASSLDRLAGSTGELFF.

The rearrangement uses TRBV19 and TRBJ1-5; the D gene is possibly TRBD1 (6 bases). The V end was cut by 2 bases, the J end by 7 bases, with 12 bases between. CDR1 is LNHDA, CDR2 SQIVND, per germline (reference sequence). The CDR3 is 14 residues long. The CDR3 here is CASSITGPDQPQHF. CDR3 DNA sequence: TGTGCCAGTAGTATAACAGGGCCGGACCAGCCCCAGCATTTT.

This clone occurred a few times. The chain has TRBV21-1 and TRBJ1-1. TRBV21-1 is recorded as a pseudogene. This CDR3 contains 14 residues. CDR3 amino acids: CASSWAGTNTEAFF. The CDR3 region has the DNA TGTGCCAGCAGCTGGGCGGGGACGAACACTGAAGCTTTCTTT.